These 12 T cell receptor beta chains were sequenced from one sample in a study of T-cell memory formation after mild COVID-19. TCRdb re-called the 5' RACE reads through MiXCR, storing one row per CDR3 protein. The profile covers 25,000 to 35,000 distinct CDR3 sequences, with about 8% appearing a single time and roughly 13% taken by the ten largest. The sequenced sample consisted of PBMCs or a T cell subset sorted from them (not recorded which). All receptors derive from an adult woman who had mild COVID-19 (a few samples of this study predate the infection). Cell type and time point are not known.

This clonotype was picked up many times. V gene TRBV5-1 combines with J gene TRBJ2-3, with D possibly called TRBD1 or TRBD2 (5 bases each). The CDR3 is 14 residues long. Germline lookup yields CDR1 SGHRS and CDR2 YFSETQ. Trimming took 5 bases from V and 1 from J, leaving 11 bases between them. The CDR3 DNA reads as TGCGCCAGCAGACGGGACGGTCGCACAGATACGCAGTATTTT. Protein sequence: CASRRDGRTDTQYF. The whole variable domain, remainder taken from reference TRBV5-1 and TRBJ2-3, is KAGVTQTPRYLIKTRGQQVTLSCSPISGHRSVSWYQQTPGQGLQFLFEYFSETQRNKGNFPGRFSGRQFSNSRSEMNVSTLELGDSALYLCASRRDGRTDTQYFGPGTRLTVL.

Ten or more counts support this clonotype. This chain connects TRBV5-5 to TRBJ2-2; D gene ambiguous. V lost 0 bases to trimming and J lost 6 bases, with 6 bases between them. From germline, CDR1 is SGHKS and CDR2 YYEKEE (reference sequence). The CDR3 extends over 13 amino acids. The CDR3: CASSLVQAGELFF. In DNA, the CDR3 is TGTGCCAGCAGCTTGGTGCAGGCCGGGGAGCTGTTTTTT.

This clonotype showed up many times. V and J are TRBV12-3 or TRBV12-4 and TRBJ1-1, with D tentatively TRBD1 (5 bases). The CDR3 sequence is 12 residues long. V lost 3 bases to trimming and J lost 7 bases, with 9 bases between them. CDR3 in DNA: TGTGCCAGCAGTTTTGGAACAGGTGAAGCTTTCTTT. Translation: CASSFGTGEAFF.

This clonotype has a count of ten or more. The J gene is TRBJ2-6, the V gene TRBV9; 7 bases are shared with TRBD1. The CDR3 length is 16 residues. Germline V gives CDR1 SGDLS, CDR2 YYNGEE. V was pared by 3 bases and J by 2 bases, with 5 bases of the junction left unmatched. This CDR3 reads CASSGLTGTGANVLTF. The CDR3 coding sequence is TGTGCCAGCAGCGGCCTGACAGGGACTGGGGCCAACGTCCTGACTTTC.

There are many counts of this clonotype. The CDR3 region has the DNA TGTGCCACCAGTGATTTGCATCGGGGCACCGGGGAGCTGTTTTTT. Translation: CATSDLHRGTGELFF. The rearrangement links TRBV24-1 to TRBJ2-2; a possible D gene is TRBD2 (5 bases). Deletions cut 0 bases from V and 4 bases from J, with 8 bases between. In germline, CDR1 is KGHDR, CDR2 SFDVKD. The CDR3 sequence is 15 residues long.

At least ten counts were recorded for this clonotype. The CDR3 DNA follows: TGTGCCAGCAGCTTAGGGCCCTTGTACACGAACACCGGGGAGCTGTTTTTT. Translation gives CASSLGPLYTNTGELFF. The rearrangement links TRBV7-3 to TRBJ2-2, with D uncertain. The CDR3 sequence is 17 residues long. Germline V gives CDR1 SGHTA, CDR2 FQGTGA. Trimming took off 2 bases at V and 0 bases at J, with 13 bases between the two ends.

This clonotype was seen many times. The rearrangement uses TRBV7-8 and TRBJ2-3; D is unresolved. The V gene lost 5 bases and the J gene lost 0 bases, with 21 bases spanning the gap. The CDR3 has 18 residues. The germline V gene encodes CDR1 SGHVS and CDR2 FQNEAQ. This CDR3 reads CASSLVMYGILSTDTQYF. CDR3 DNA: TGTGCCAGCAGCCTCGTTATGTATGGAATCCTAAGCACAGATACGCAGTATTTT.

This clonotype was seen ten or more times. This chain joins TRBV7-7 and TRBJ2-2; no definite D call. The V gene's germline CDR1 is SSHAT and CDR2 FNYEAQ (reference sequence). There are 14 residues in the CDR3. Trimming took off 5 bases at V and 4 bases at J, with 11 bases between the two ends. The CDR3 here is CASSPAGGTGELFF. CDR3 sequence (DNA): TGTGCCAGCAGCCCCGCAGGTGGCACCGGGGAGCTGTTTTTT. Looking up the rest from reference TRBV7-7 and TRBJ2-2 gives the full variable domain: GAGVSQSPRYKVTKRGQDVTLRCDPISSHATLYWYQQALGQGPEFLTYFNYEAQPDKSGLPSDRFSAERPEGSISTLTIQRTEQRDSAMYRCASSPAGGTGELFFGEGSRLTVL.

This clonotype was seen many times. The chain is built from TRBV20-1 and TRBJ1-2; D perhaps matches TRBD1 (6 bases). Germline V gene sequence: CDR1 DFQATT, CDR2 SNEGSKA (reference sequence). The CDR3 loop spans 12 amino acids. The V and J ends lost 3 bases and 6 bases respectively, with 11 bases between them. CDR3 DNA: TGCAGTGCTAGTTCCGGGGGCGATGGCTACACCTTC. Translated: CSASSGGDGYTF.

This clonotype was seen at least ten times. The CDR3 nucleotides are TGTGCCAGCAGCTTAAGTGGAATAGCGGGGTTGAATGAGCAGTTCTTC. It yields the protein CASSLSGIAGLNEQFF. This chain connects TRBV7-3 to TRBJ2-1; 8 positions agree with TRBD2. Trimming took 1 base from V and 7 from J; bases not matched to a gene: 9. This CDR3 spans 16 amino acids. Germline assignment: CDR1 SGHTA and CDR2 FQGTGA.

The rearrangement links TRBV3-1 to TRBJ2-1; 14 bases align to TRBD2. The CDR3 has 16 amino acids. Germline V gene sequence: CDR1 LGHDT, CDR2 YNNKEL (reference sequence). Trimming cost V 1 base and J 5 bases; bases outside gene matches: 1. The CDR3 DNA is TGTGCCAGCAGCCAAGGACTAGCGGGGGGGAACAATGAGCAGTTCTTC. Translated, it gives CASSQGLAGGNNEQFF.

This clonotype was recorded at least ten times. The J gene is TRBJ2-3, the V gene TRBV27, with 9 bases that match TRBD1. Germline V lookup: CDR1 MNHEY, CDR2 SMNVEV (reference sequence). CDR3 length: 14 amino acids. The V gene end was trimmed by 5 bases and the J gene end by 5 bases; junction bases not matched to a gene: 5. CDR3 bases: TGTGCCAGCAGTCGGGACAGGGTGATAGATACGCAGTATTTT. Protein: CASSRDRVIDTQYF.